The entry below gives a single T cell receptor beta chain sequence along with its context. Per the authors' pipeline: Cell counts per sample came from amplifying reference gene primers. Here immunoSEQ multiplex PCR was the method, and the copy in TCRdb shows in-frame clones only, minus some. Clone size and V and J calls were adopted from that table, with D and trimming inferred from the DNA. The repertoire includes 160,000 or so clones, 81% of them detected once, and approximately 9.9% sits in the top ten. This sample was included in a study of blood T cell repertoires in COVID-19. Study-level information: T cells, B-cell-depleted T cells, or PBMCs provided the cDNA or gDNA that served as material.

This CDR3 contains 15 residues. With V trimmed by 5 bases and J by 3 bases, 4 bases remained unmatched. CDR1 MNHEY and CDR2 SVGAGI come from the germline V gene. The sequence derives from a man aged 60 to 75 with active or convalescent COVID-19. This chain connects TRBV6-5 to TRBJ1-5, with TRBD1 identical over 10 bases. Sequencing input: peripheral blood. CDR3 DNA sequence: TGTGCCAGCAGTAGACAGGGGGCGGACAATCAGCCCCAGCATTTT. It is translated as CASSRQGADNQPQHF.